Below are 12 T cell receptor beta chains sequenced from a single sample in a study of blood T cell repertoires in COVID-19. The assay was immunoSEQ multiplex PCR, and TCRdb's table has in-frame clones only and misses some. The profile shows more than 95,000 clones, 65% to 85% of them singletons. The specimen was peripheral blood. The origin of the receptors is a man at least 80 years old with active or convalescent COVID-19.

The rearrangement links TRBV7-2 to TRBJ1-4, with D hard to call. The V end lost 5 bases, the J end lost 12 bases, and 16 bases lay between the germline ends. Germline V gene sequence: CDR1 SGHTA, CDR2 FQGNSA. The length of the CDR3 is 13 residues. The CDR3 DNA sequence: TGTGCCAGCAGCGATGCCCCTTCGGGTGAACTGTTTTTT. Translating gives CASSDAPSGELFF.

The J gene is TRBJ2-7, the V gene TRBV3-1 (or the pseudogene TRBV3-2); 8 bases align to TRBD1. This CDR3 spans 14 amino acids. CDR1 is LGHDT and CDR2 is YNNKEL in the germline V gene (reference sequence). V lost 8 bases and J lost 6; bases outside the gene matches: 12. The CDR3: CASGGGQGAREQYF. The DNA for the CDR3 is TGTGCCAGCGGGGGTGGGCAGGGGGCGCGCGAGCAGTACTTC.

The V and J genes are TRBV29-1 and TRBJ1-2, with a weak D call TRBD1 (6 bases). Germline assignment: CDR1 SQVTM and CDR2 ANQGSEA. The CDR3 runs 12 residues. Deletions cut 6 bases from V and 4 bases from J, with 12 bases between. The DNA of the CDR3 is TGCAGCGTCCCACAGGGCACCTATGGCTACACCTTC. This gives the protein CSVPQGTYGYTF.

The rearrangement joins TRBV9 to TRBJ1-6; 7 bases align to TRBD1. CDR3 length: 14 amino acids. V dropped 4 bases and J dropped 7; count of bases not matched to a gene: 5. From germline, CDR1 is SGDLS and CDR2 YYNGEE. This chain's CDR3 is CASSPTGENSPLHF. The CDR3, as DNA: TGTGCCAGCAGCCCAACAGGGGAGAATTCACCCCTCCACTTT.

The chain links TRBV7-2 to TRBJ2-7; a weak D match, TRBD2 (5 bases). CDR1 is SGHTA, CDR2 FQGNSA, per germline. Trimming took off 2 bases at V and 3 bases at J, with 14 bases between the two ends. The CDR3 sequence is 15 residues long. The CDR3 bases are TGTGCCAGCAGCTTATCAGGAAGCGGTTACTACGAGCAGTACTTC. Translation gives CASSLSGSGYYEQYF.

V gene TRBV5-4 combines with J gene TRBJ2-5, with a possible D match to TRBD1 (5 bases). CDR3 length: 16 residues. Deletions cut 3 bases from V and 2 bases from J, with 17 bases between. Germline CDR1 reads SGHNT; CDR2 reads YYREEE (reference sequence). This chain's CDR3 is CASSWGRGTEQETQYF. The CDR3 DNA sequence: TGTGCCAGCAGCTGGGGCCGCGGAACTGAACAAGAGACCCAGTACTTC. Together with reference TRBV5-4 and TRBJ2-5, the CDR3 gives the full variable domain: ETGVTQSPTHLIKTRGQQVTLRCSSQSGHNTVSWYQQALGQGPQFIFQYYREEENGRGNFPPRFSGLQFPNYSSELNVNALELDDSALYLCASSWGRGTEQETQYFGPGTRLLVL.

This chain connects TRBV6-2 or TRBV6-3 to TRBJ2-3, with D possibly being TRBD1 (5 bases). The CDR3 spans 13 residues. Deletions cut 5 bases from V and 6 bases from J, with 12 bases between. The germline CDR1 and CDR2 sequences are MNHEY and SVGEGT. CDR3 region: CASSVPGADTQYF. Written as DNA, the CDR3 is TGTGCCAGCAGTGTCCCTGGGGCCGATACGCAGTATTTT.

This rearrangement joins TRBV7-2 to TRBJ2-3; 7 bases map to TRBD2. Germline CDR1 is SGHTA and CDR2 is FQGNSA. The CDR3 sequence is 15 residues long. The ends lost 5 bases at V and 4 bases at J; junction bases unmatched: 9. The CDR3 bases are TGTGCCAGCAGCCAAAACGGGGGGATGGCAGATACGCAGTATTTT. It encodes CASSQNGGMADTQYF.

The chain recombines TRBV7-9 with TRBJ1-4, with 7 nucleotides matching TRBD1. The germline gives CDR1 SEHNR, CDR2 FQNEAQ (reference sequence). Trimming took 5 bases from V and 8 from J; bases not matched to a gene: 17. The CDR3 is made up of 17 amino acids. The CDR3 sequence: CASSPGTAAVRGEKLFF. Written as DNA, the CDR3 is TGTGCCAGCAGCCCCGGGACAGCGGCGGTTAGAGGCGAAAAACTGTTTTTT.

The chain is built from TRBV7-9 and TRBJ1-2; possible D gene TRBD1, 5 bases. The V end lost 5 bases, the J end lost 4 bases, and 14 bases lay between the germline ends. Germline CDR1 is SEHNR and CDR2 is FQNEAQ (reference sequence). The CDR3 length is 14 residues. CDR3 residues: CASSAGSVSYGYTF. The CDR3 nucleotides are TGTGCCAGCAGCGCAGGGTCTGTATCCTATGGCTACACCTTC.

This clone was counted a single time. V gene TRBV11-2 combines with J gene TRBJ1-4, with D perhaps TRBD1 (5 bases). The CDR3 runs to 15 residues. V was cut by 1 base and J by 0 bases, with 6 bases left in between. Germline CDR1 SGHAT, CDR2 FQNNGV. The CDR3 DNA reads as TGTGCCAGCAGCTTAGGGGGGGCAACTAATGAAAAACTGTTTTTT. It codes for CASSLGGATNEKLFF.

The V call is TRBV9, the J call TRBJ1-1; TRBD1 aligns across 7 bases. The CDR3 length is 15 residues. The V and J ends lost 2 bases and 0 bases, in that order; junction bases with no gene match: 4. Germline loops: CDR1 SGDLS, CDR2 YYNGEE. In nucleotides, the CDR3 is TGTGCCAGCAGCGTCCAGGGGGGAATGAACACTGAAGCTTTCTTT. This codes for CASSVQGGMNTEAFF.